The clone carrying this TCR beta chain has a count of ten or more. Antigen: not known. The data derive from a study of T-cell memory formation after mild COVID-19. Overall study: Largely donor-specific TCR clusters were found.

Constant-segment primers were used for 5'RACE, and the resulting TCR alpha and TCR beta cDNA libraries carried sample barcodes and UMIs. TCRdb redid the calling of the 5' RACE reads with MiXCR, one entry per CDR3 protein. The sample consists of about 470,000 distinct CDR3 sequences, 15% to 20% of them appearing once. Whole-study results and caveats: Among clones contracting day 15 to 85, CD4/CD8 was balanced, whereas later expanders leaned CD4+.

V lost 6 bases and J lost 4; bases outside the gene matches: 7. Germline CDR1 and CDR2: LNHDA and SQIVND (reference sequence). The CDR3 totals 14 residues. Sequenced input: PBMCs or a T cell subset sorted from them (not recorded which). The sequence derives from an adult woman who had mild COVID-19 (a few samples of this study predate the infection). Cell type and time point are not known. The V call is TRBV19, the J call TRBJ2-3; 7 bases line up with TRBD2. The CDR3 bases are TGTGCCAGTAGCCTCGGGCGGGAGTCAGATACGCAGTATTTT. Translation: CASSLGRESDTQYF.